A single sample gave rise to the 14 T cell receptor beta chains below, sequenced in a study of cytomegalovirus exposure and HLA in healthy donors. The primer mix had 60 Vbeta and 13 Jbeta primers. This table comes from immunoSEQ multiplex PCR, and its TCRdb copy is limited to in-frame clones, with some not included. The sample carries over 85,000 clones, 55% to 80% recorded once. Sequenced: PBMCs. These receptors came from a man aged 35 to 55 in good health and CMV-seronegative.

V gene TRBV2 combines with J gene TRBJ1-1; a weak D match, TRBD1 (6 bases). V was pared by 6 bases and J by 6 bases, with 17 bases between. The CDR3 totals 14 residues. Germline lookup yields CDR1 SNHLY and CDR2 FYNNEI. The CDR3 nucleotides are TGTGCCAGCAGAATAACAGGGCTCAAGGCTGAAGCTTTCTTT. Protein sequence: CASRITGLKAEAFF. Full variable domain (missing parts from reference TRBV2 and TRBJ1-1): EPEVTQTPSHQVTQMGQEVILRCVPISNHLYFYWYRQILGQKVEFLVSFYNNEISEKSEIFDDQFSVERPDGSNFTLKIRSTKLEDSAMYFCASRITGLKAEAFFGQGTRLTVV.

The CDR3: CAITSGQIYNEQFF. The CDR3 DNA is TGTGCCATCACCTCCGGACAGATATACAATGAGCAGTTCTTC. V is TRBV10-3 and J is TRBJ2-1; a possible D gene is TRBD1 (6 bases). The CDR3 is 14 residues long. Trimming removed 7 bases from V and 4 bases from J, with 14 bases in between. Germline-derived CDR1 and CDR2 are ENHRY and SYGVKD.

In its sample, this clone was seen once. The chain has TRBV6-6 and TRBJ2-5, with D maybe TRBD2 (5 bases). The CDR3 length is 14 residues. Germline assignment: CDR1 MNHNY and CDR2 SVGAGI (reference sequence). V was clipped by 8 bases and J by 5 bases, with 18 bases between them. The CDR3 nucleotides are TGTGCCAGCCTCGAGAATGGCGGGTCCGAGACCCAGTACTTC. Translated, it gives CASLENGGSETQYF.

This chain uses TRBV6-5 with TRBJ2-7; D possibly corresponds to TRBD1 (6 bases). This CDR3 contains 14 residues. CDR1 and CDR2 (germline): MNHEY, SVGAGI. Between the trimmed V and J ends, which lost 6 bases and 0 bases, there was a span of 12 bases. CDR3 nucleotides: TGTGCCAGCAGGACCACAGGGAGCTCCTACGAGCAGTACTTC. Its translation is CASRTTGSSYEQYF.

The chain has TRBV23-1 and TRBJ2-1, with D perhaps matching TRBD1 (5 bases). TRBV23-1 is assigned to the ORF class and has an uncertain function. Trimming took 4 bases from V and 2 from J, leaving 21 bases between them. The length of the CDR3 is 18 residues. For the CDR3, the DNA is TGCGCCAGCAGTCCGCAATACCGACAGATTCGTGCCTACAATGAGCAGTTCTTC. This encodes CASSPQYRQIRAYNEQFF.

This clone has just a few counts. The gene calls are TRBV19 and TRBJ1-5; maybe TRBD1 (5 bases). The germline V gene has CDR1 LNHDA and CDR2 SQIVND (reference sequence). CDR3 size: 11 residues. V was clipped by 6 bases and J by 11 bases, with 11 bases between them. The CDR3 region is CASSSRVSQHF. The CDR3 DNA reads as TGTGCCAGTAGCTCCAGGGTTTCCCAGCATTTT.

The chain combines TRBV5-1 with TRBJ2-5; TRBD2 might be the D (7 bases). The germline V gene encodes CDR1 SGHRS and CDR2 YFSETQ. V lost 4 bases to trimming and J lost 1 base, with 17 bases between them. The length of the CDR3 is 16 residues. Here the CDR3 reads CASSAGVGGGQETQYF. CDR3 nucleotides: TGCGCCAGCAGCGCCGGGGTGGGAGGGGGCCAAGAGACCCAGTACTTC.

This chain joins TRBV2 and TRBJ2-6; TRBD2 might be the D (5 bases). V was cut by 10 bases and J by 1 base, with 17 bases left in between. The CDR3 length is 16 residues. The germline V gene has CDR1 SNHLY and CDR2 FYNNEI. CDR3 region: CATGKGFTSGANVLTF. The CDR3 coding sequence is TGTGCCACCGGGAAAGGATTCACTTCTGGGGCCAACGTCCTGACTTTC.

V gene TRBV2 combines with J gene TRBJ1-1; maybe TRBD1 (5 bases). V shed 2 bases and J shed 3 bases, with 13 bases lying between them. The germline gives CDR1 SNHLY, CDR2 FYNNEI. This CDR3 is 15 amino acids long. CDR3: CASSENGHGYTEAFF. The CDR3 nucleotides read TGTGCCAGCAGTGAAAACGGACACGGATACACTGAAGCTTTCTTT.

The DNA of the CDR3 is TGCGCCAGCTCCGAAACAGGGCTTCGTAGCTATGGCTACACCTTC. It yields the protein CASSETGLRSYGYTF. The chain combines TRBV5-1 with TRBJ1-2, with D possibly matching TRBD1 (6 bases). Germline V CDR1 and CDR2: SGHRS, YFSETQ. The CDR3 spans 15 residues. The ends were cut back, 7 bases at V and 4 bases at J, with 20 bases in the middle.

The CDR3 region is CASSLLSGYTEAFF. The CDR3 nucleotides read TGCGCCAGCAGCTTACTAAGCGGGTACACTGAAGCTTTCTTT. The V call is TRBV5-1, the J call TRBJ1-1; D is undetermined. Germline lookup yields CDR1 SGHRS and CDR2 YFSETQ. Trimming took 2 bases from V and 3 from J, leaving 11 bases between them. The CDR3 covers 14 residues.

This clone was seen a few times. The chain uses TRBV6-1 and TRBJ1-2, with TRBD1 matching 9 bases. The CDR3 spans 19 residues. Germline V gene data show CDR1 as MNHNS and CDR2 as SASEGT. Germline trimming cut 3 bases from V and 4 bases from J; bases unmatched to any gene: 18. The CDR3 loop reads CASSDPGRDRGLFRYGYTF. The CDR3 region has the DNA TGTGCCAGCAGTGATCCGGGCAGAGACAGGGGGTTATTTCGCTATGGCTACACCTTC.

This clone has just a few counts. The chain has TRBV4-3 and TRBJ2-7, with D tentatively TRBD1 (6 bases). Trimming took 0 bases from V and 2 from J, leaving 14 bases between them. Germline V gene data show CDR1 as LGHNA and CDR2 as YSLEER. The CDR3 is 16 amino acids. CDR3 nucleotides: TGCGCCAGCAGCCAAGATGACGGTGAGGGGGCCTACGAGCAGTACTTC. Its protein product is CASSQDDGEGAYEQYF.

The chain carries TRBV2 and TRBJ1-1; D gene uncertain. Germline assignment: CDR1 SNHLY and CDR2 FYNNEI. The CDR3 is 13 amino acids. V lost 4 bases to trimming and J lost 5 bases, with 11 bases between them. The CDR3 DNA reads TGTGCCAGCAGTGGGGGAGCAAGGACTGAAGCTTTCTTT. It yields the protein CASSGGARTEAFF.